The clone carrying this T cell receptor beta chain was seen once. As yet, its antigen is unknown. Each cell subset's genomic DNA was divided evenly among several immunoSEQ plates. Repertoires were generated with immunoSEQ multiplex PCR, while TCRdb's copy carries only in-frame clones and drops some. The sample has about 1,800,000 clones; roughly 94% are singletons. CDR1 is LGHNT and CDR2 is FRNRAP in the germline V gene. Trimming removed 4 bases from V and 2 bases from J; junction bases left unmatched: 5. The CDR3 contains 16 residues. In the naive CD8 group, cells lacked CD45RO and were positively selected for CCR7, so terminally differentiated effector memory CD45RA+ cells were left out. The data originate from a study of shared clonotypes between healthy human individuals. Points from the study as a whole: The generation probabilities recorded for non-shared clonotypes fell below those of clonotypes shared by all four donors. The study sampled only blood, and tissue repertoires likely differ.

This receptor was taken from a man in his late teens or twenties in good health. The sample consisted of naive CD8+ T cells sorted from blood. This chain joins TRBV12-5 and TRBJ2-3; TRBD2 agrees at 11 bases. CDR3 sequence: CASGSGTSGLTDTQYF. The CDR3 nucleotides read TGTGCTAGTGGTTCCGGGACTAGCGGACTCACAGATACGCAGTATTTT.